The rows below give T cell receptor beta chains drawn from one sample of a study of OX40 agonist ivuxolimab in advanced cancers. Method: immunoSEQ multiplex PCR; TCRdb's copy keeps in-frame clones and lacks some. The data hold tens of thousands of clones, with about 89% observed a single time. The specimen was CD4+ or CD8+ T cells sorted from blood, collected in a trial of the OX40 agonist ivuxolimab. These receptors all stem from an adult with an advanced solid tumor such as melanoma, head and neck, liver or kidney cancer. The CDR3 runs from the conserved cysteine through the conserved F or W. Fields, in order: clone size, V gene, J gene, CDR3 length, D gene, CDR3 DNA, CDR3 protein. The D gene is left open where the match is weak. Clone size is given for some rows only: seen once, a few or many times, or a class if the clone is expanded.

size: -; V: TRBV6-5; J: TRBJ1-1; length: 13; D: -; DNA: TGTGCCAGCAGACCCGCAGGGTCCACTGAAGCTTTCTTT; CDR3: CASRPAGSTEAFF
size: -; V: TRBV6-4; J: TRBJ2-2; length: 13; D: -; DNA: TGTGCCAGCAGTCCCCAGGGTCCCGGGGAGCTGTTTTTT; CDR3: CASSPQGPGELFF
size: -; V: TRBV6-6; J: TRBJ2-2; length: 14; D: -; DNA: TGTGCCAGCAGTTACTCGCTAACGACCGGGGAGCTGTTTTTT; CDR3: CASSYSLTTGELFF
size: -; V: TRBV5-1; J: TRBJ2-1; length: 13; D: -; DNA: TGCGCCAGCAGCTTCGGGGGTCTCAATGAGCAGTTCTTC; CDR3: CASSFGGLNEQFF
size: -; V: TRBV6-5; J: TRBJ1-2; length: 15; D: -; DNA: TGTGCCAGCAGCCCCCGGGTGGGGATCACCTCCGGCTACACCTTC; CDR3: CASSPRVGITSGYTF
size: -; V: TRBV27; J: TRBJ1-4; length: 14; D: -; DNA: TGTGCCACCAGGAGGACCCTAAGGAATGAAAAACTGTTTTTT; CDR3: CATRRTLRNEKLFF
size: -; V: TRBV7-6; J: TRBJ2-7; length: 15; D: -; DNA: TGTGCCAGCAGCCCCCTCGGGGGACACTCCTACGAGCAGTACTTC; CDR3: CASSPLGGHSYEQYF
size: -; V: TRBV6-1; J: TRBJ1-3; length: 15; D: -; DNA: TGTGCCAGCAGTGAAGTACAGGGAATTGGAAACACCATATATTTT; CDR3: CASSEVQGIGNTIYF
size: -; V: TRBV10-3; J: TRBJ2-7; length: 14; D: TRBD1; DNA: TGTGCCATCAGACCGGGACAGGGGGCCCTCGAGCAGTACTTC; CDR3: CAIRPGQGALEQYF
size: -; V: TRBV18; J: TRBJ1-3; length: 13; D: TRBD1; DNA: TGTGCCAGCTCACCAACAGGGGGAAATACCATATATTTT; CDR3: CASSPTGGNTIYF
size: -; V: TRBV7-2; J: TRBJ2-7; length: 13; D: -; DNA: TGTGCCAGCAGTGGTCGGCAGTTATACGAGCAGTACTTC; CDR3: CASSGRQLYEQYF
size: -; V: TRBV5-8; J: TRBJ2-1; length: 17; D: -; DNA: TGTGCCAGCAGCCCCGCGATCCACGGGGGGCCGGGCAATGAGCAGTTCTTC; CDR3: CASSPAIHGGPGNEQFF
size: -; V: TRBV10-1; J: TRBJ2-7; length: 13; D: -; DNA: TGCGCCAGAAATTCGACGGGAAACTACGAGCAGTACTTC; CDR3: CARNSTGNYEQYF
size: -; V: TRBV5-1; J: TRBJ2-7; length: 13; D: -; DNA: TGCGCCAGCAGCTTGGTACTGGACTACGAGCAGTACTTC; CDR3: CASSLVLDYEQYF
size: once; V: TRBV28; J: TRBJ1-5; length: 16; D: -; DNA: TGTGCCAGCACCATAAGAATAGGTTCTAGCAATCAGCCCCAGCATTTT; CDR3: CASTIRIGSSNQPQHF
size: -; V: TRBV7-9; J: TRBJ1-2; length: 13; D: -; DNA: TGTGCCAGCAGCTTAGGCCCCAGGGGTGGCTACACCTTC; CDR3: CASSLGPRGGYTF
size: -; V: TRBV9; J: TRBJ1-3; length: 15; D: -; DNA: TGTGCCAGCAGTGCAGCACAGGGATCTGGAAACACCATATATTTT; CDR3: CASSAAQGSGNTIYF
size: -; V: TRBV19; J: TRBJ1-1; length: 13; D: TRBD1; DNA: TGTGCCAGTAGGCCAACAGGGGCCACTGAAGCTTTCTTT; CDR3: CASRPTGATEAFF
size: -; V: TRBV7-9; J: TRBJ1-5; length: 14; D: TRBD1; DNA: TGTGCCAGCAGCTTAGGCAGGGGGCATCAGCCCCAGCATTTT; CDR3: CASSLGRGHQPQHF
size: once; V: TRBV6-5; J: TRBJ1-5; length: 14; D: TRBD1; DNA: TGTGCCAGCAAACCAGGGGGGAGCAATCAGCCCCAGCATTTT; CDR3: CASKPGGSNQPQHF
size: -; V: TRBV4-2; J: TRBJ2-1; length: 15; D: -; DNA: TGTGCCAGCAGCCAAGACTCAGGGGATAAGGATGAGCAGTTCTTC; CDR3: CASSQDSGDKDEQFF
size: -; V: TRBV7-2; J: TRBJ2-7; length: 14; D: TRBD2; DNA: TGTGCCAGCAGCTTAGTCACAGCGGGATACGAGCAGTACTTC; CDR3: CASSLVTAGYEQYF
size: -; V: TRBV18; J: TRBJ2-2; length: 15; D: -; DNA: TGTGCCAGCTCACCTTTGGGCGGGAACACCGGGGAGCTGTTTTTT; CDR3: CASSPLGGNTGELFF
size: -; V: TRBV6-5; J: TRBJ1-4; length: 14; D: -; DNA: TGTGCCAGCACCGACCGGGCTTATAATGAAAAACTGTTTTTT; CDR3: CASTDRAYNEKLFF
size: -; V: TRBV2; J: TRBJ2-5; length: 17; D: TRBD2; DNA: TGTGCCAGCAGTGATCTAGCGGGAGCGAACCTTCAAGAGACCCAGTACTTC; CDR3: CASSDLAGANLQETQYF
size: -; V: TRBV7-9; J: TRBJ1-5; length: 13; D: -; DNA: TGTGCCAGCAGCCGGGGGGATAATCAGCCCCAGCATTTT; CDR3: CASSRGDNQPQHF
size: -; V: TRBV28; J: TRBJ2-4; length: 17; D: TRBD1; DNA: TGTGCCAGCAGTTCCCTCAGGGGGCCGGTAGCCAAAAACATTCAGTACTTC; CDR3: CASSSLRGPVAKNIQYF
size: -; V: TRBV10-3; J: TRBJ2-7; length: 11; D: -; DNA: TGTGCCACCTCCTTCTCCTACGAGCAGTACTTC; CDR3: CATSFSYEQYF
size: -; V: TRBV5-8; J: TRBJ2-1; length: 12; D: -; DNA: TGTGCCAGCAGCTGGATAGGGAATGAGCAGTTCTTC; CDR3: CASSWIGNEQFF
size: -; V: TRBV6-1; J: TRBJ1-2; length: 15; D: -; DNA: TGTGCCAGCAGTGAAGTATGGGGCTGGGGGAATGGCTACACCTTC; CDR3: CASSEVWGWGNGYTF
size: -; V: TRBV19; J: TRBJ2-3; length: 13; D: -; DNA: TGTGCCAGTAGGTCAGGGTCCGGAGATACGCAGTATTTT; CDR3: CASRSGSGDTQYF
size: -; V: TRBV6-5; J: TRBJ1-5; length: 14; D: -; DNA: TGTGCCAGCCAAGGAAATCTGGGCAATCAGCCCCAGCATTTT; CDR3: CASQGNLGNQPQHF
size: -; V: TRBV28; J: TRBJ1-2; length: 12; D: -; DNA: TGTGCCAGCAGTTTAGGGACATATGGCTACACCTTC; CDR3: CASSLGTYGYTF
size: -; V: TRBV27; J: TRBJ2-5; length: 13; D: -; DNA: TGTGCCAGCAGTTTAGTCAGGTTGGAGACCCAGTACTTC; CDR3: CASSLVRLETQYF
size: -; V: TRBV7-9; J: TRBJ2-1; length: 13; D: -; DNA: TGTGCCAGCAGCTTAGCGGGAGTCGATGAGCAGTTCTTC; CDR3: CASSLAGVDEQFF
size: -; V: TRBV6-5; J: TRBJ2-7; length: 14; D: TRBD1; DNA: TGTGCCAGCAGTGGGGACAGGGACTCCTACGAGCAGTACTTC; CDR3: CASSGDRDSYEQYF
size: -; V: TRBV14; J: TRBJ2-1; length: 13; D: TRBD2; DNA: TGTGCCAGCAGCCAAGATCTTGGCGGGGGGCAGTTCTTC; CDR3: CASSQDLGGGQFF
size: -; V: TRBV19; J: TRBJ2-7; length: 14; D: -; DNA: TGTGCCAGTAGTCTTTCTGATGTAGTCAACGAGCAGTACTTC; CDR3: CASSLSDVVNEQYF
size: -; V: TRBV6-1; J: TRBJ2-1; length: 14; D: TRBD2; DNA: TGTGCCAGCAGTGATGGCGGGGGGGGGAATGAGCAGTTCTTC; CDR3: CASSDGGGGNEQFF
size: once; V: TRBV2; J: TRBJ2-1; length: 17; D: TRBD2; DNA: TGTGCCAGCAGTGAAGCAGCCGGGACTAGCGGAAACAATGAGCAGTTCTTC; CDR3: CASSEAAGTSGNNEQFF
size: -; V: TRBV7-9; J: TRBJ2-5; length: 15; D: -; DNA: TGTGCCAGCAGCTCCCTGCATGGGGGAGGAGAGACCCAGTACTTC; CDR3: CASSSLHGGGETQYF
size: -; V: TRBV19; J: TRBJ2-2; length: 13; D: TRBD1; DNA: TGTGCCAGCCGGGACAGGGACACCGGGGAGCTGTTTTTT; CDR3: CASRDRDTGELFF
size: -; V: TRBV28; J: TRBJ2-3; length: 15; D: TRBD2; DNA: TGTGCCAGCGGATCGAGCGGGAGGGCTGCAGATACGCAGTATTTT; CDR3: CASGSSGRAADTQYF
size: once; V: TRBV30; J: TRBJ1-4; length: 12; D: -; DNA: TGTGCCCAACAGGGTTTAGATGAAAAACTGTTTTTT; CDR3: CAQQGLDEKLFF
size: -; V: TRBV7-6; J: TRBJ2-3; length: 13; D: -; DNA: TGTGCCAGCAGCTTAGTGTTGGGAGATACGCAGTATTTT; CDR3: CASSLVLGDTQYF
size: -; V: TRBV28; J: TRBJ1-1; length: 13; D: -; DNA: TGTGCCACCCAGAGGGGGGGCACAACTGAAGCTTTCTTT; CDR3: CATQRGGTTEAFF
size: once; V: TRBV7-2; J: TRBJ1-2; length: 15; D: TRBD1; DNA: TGTGCCAGCAGCCCCGGACAGGGGGCCTACTATGGCTACACCTTC; CDR3: CASSPGQGAYYGYTF
size: -; V: TRBV7-3; J: TRBJ2-5; length: 13; D: TRBD1; DNA: TGTGCCAGCAGCTCGACAGGGGCCGAGACCCAGTACTTC; CDR3: CASSSTGAETQYF
size: -; V: TRBV11-2; J: TRBJ2-2; length: 15; D: TRBD1; DNA: TGTGCCAGCAGGCGACAGGGGAAGGTCGGAGGGGAGCTGTTTTTT; CDR3: CASRRQGKVGGELFF
size: -; V: TRBV11-2; J: TRBJ2-4; length: 12; D: -; DNA: TGTGCCAGCAGCTTAGACAAAAACATTCAGTACTTC; CDR3: CASSLDKNIQYF